Shown below are 24 T cell receptor beta chains from a single sample sequenced in a study of PD-1 blockade in classical Hodgkin lymphoma. Every one of the patients relapsed after autologous stem cell transplantation (brentuximab vedotin exposure was variable). Sequenced by immunoSEQ multiplex PCR; TCRdb stores in-frame clones only, minus some. This sample has about 41,000 clones; around 75% occur once, and the top ten carry about a fifth. The sample here was peripheral blood mononuclear cells (PBMCs), taken at baseline. The receptors were sampled from a human donor with classical Hodgkin lymphoma.

This clone was observed a few times. The J gene is TRBJ1-2, the V gene TRBV11-2, with D maybe TRBD1 (5 bases). The V end lost 2 bases, the J end lost 8 bases, and 9 bases lay between the germline ends. The CDR3 contains 12 residues. Germline V gene data show CDR1 as SGHAT and CDR2 as FQNNGV. The CDR3 is CASSLMRDGYTF. The DNA for the CDR3 is TGTGCCAGCAGCTTAATGAGGGACGGCTACACCTTC.

This clone was picked up a small number of times. The chain carries TRBV6-6 and TRBJ2-1; D ambiguous. Germline loops: CDR1 MNHNY, CDR2 SVGAGI (reference sequence). The length of the CDR3 is 12 residues. V was shortened by 2 bases and J by 7 bases, with 6 bases between the two germline ends. CDR3 sequence reads: CASSYLGNEQFF. The CDR3 coding sequence is TGTGCCAGCAGTTACCTTGGTAATGAGCAGTTCTTC.

CDR3 sequence (DNA): TGTGCCAGTAGTATTCCAGGGTCTCTAGAGACCCAGTACTTC. Protein product: CASSIPGSLETQYF. The chain uses TRBV19 and TRBJ2-5; a possible D gene is TRBD1 (5 bases). Trimming took 3 bases from V and 4 from J, leaving 12 bases between them. CDR1 and CDR2 (germline): LNHDA, SQIVND (reference sequence). CDR3 size: 14 residues.

This clone has just a few counts. V is TRBV6-6 and J is TRBJ2-1, with 9 bases that match TRBD1. Trimming cost V 4 bases and J 10 bases; bases outside gene matches: 5. CDR3 size: 13 residues. Germline lookup yields CDR1 MNHNY and CDR2 SVGAGI (reference sequence). The DNA for the CDR3 is TGTGCCAGCAGTTCTACAGGGGGCAGAGAGCAGTTCTTC. This translates into CASSSTGGREQFF.

This chain uses TRBV27 with TRBJ1-5, with a weak D call TRBD1 (5 bases). V was clipped by 3 bases and J by 7 bases, with 13 bases between them. This CDR3 is 14 amino acids long. Germline-derived CDR1 and CDR2 are MNHEY and SMNVEV (reference sequence). The CDR3 DNA follows: TGTGCCAGCAGTTTGGGGCCGGGGCGGCAGCCCCAGCATTTT. Protein: CASSLGPGRQPQHF.

The CDR3 is CASSLREGQAIPGGELFF. The CDR3, as DNA: TGTGCCAGCAGTTTAAGAGAGGGGCAGGCCATCCCCGGCGGGGAGCTGTTTTTT. The V call is TRBV27, the J call TRBJ2-2; D possibly matches TRBD1 or TRBD2 (5 bases each). Deletions cut 2 bases from V and 7 bases from J, with 23 bases between. The CDR3 covers 18 residues. Per germline, CDR1 MNHEY and CDR2 SMNVEV (reference sequence).

This clone showed up just a few times. This chain uses TRBV30 with TRBJ1-5, with a weak D call TRBD1 (5 bases). The germline V gene has CDR1 GTSNPN and CDR2 SVGIG (reference sequence). Trimming removed 0 bases at V and 5 bases at J, with 14 bases between. The CDR3 has 15 amino acids. CDR3 sequence: CAWSVGQGGDQPQHF. In DNA, the CDR3 is TGTGCCTGGAGTGTAGGCCAGGGAGGGGATCAGCCCCAGCATTTT.

This sequence joins TRBV10-3 and TRBJ1-1; the D gene is possibly TRBD1 (5 bases). The CDR3 has 14 residues. Trimming pared 2 bases from V and 5 bases from J, leaving 12 bases between. Germline loops: CDR1 ENHRY, CDR2 SYGVKD. CDR3 residues: CAISEEGARTEAFF. The DNA of the CDR3 is TGTGCCATCAGTGAGGAAGGGGCCCGGACTGAAGCTTTCTTT.

This rearrangement joins TRBV9 to TRBJ1-3; D is unresolved. Germline CDR1 SGDLS, CDR2 YYNGEE. This CDR3 spans 15 amino acids. V was shortened by 0 bases and J by 0 bases, with 7 bases between the two germline ends. The CDR3 bases are TGTGCCAGCAGCGTAGGGGGTAGCTCTGGAAACACCATATATTTT. This encodes CASSVGGSSGNTIYF.

The genes are TRBV11-3 and TRBJ2-2, with TRBD1 as a possible D gene (5 bases). The CDR3 consists of 16 residues. Trimming stripped 6 bases from V and 0 bases from J, with 14 bases between. Germline lookup yields CDR1 SGHNT and CDR2 YENEEA. The CDR3 spells CASSSKTETNTGELFF. CDR3 DNA: TGTGCCAGCAGTTCAAAGACAGAAACGAACACCGGGGAGCTGTTTTTT.

V is TRBV7-2 and J is TRBJ2-5; 9 bases match TRBD1. Germline V CDR1 and CDR2: SGHTA, FQGNSA. The V and J ends lost 3 bases and 1 base, in that order; junction bases with no gene match: 6. The CDR3 length is 16 residues. CDR3 residues: CASSLQGQGPQETQYF. The CDR3 bases are TGTGCCAGCAGCTTGCAAGGACAGGGGCCCCAAGAGACCCAGTACTTC.

The chain joins TRBV28 to TRBJ1-2; TRBD1 agrees at 11 bases. From germline, CDR1 is MDHEN and CDR2 SYDVKM. With V trimmed by 5 bases and J by 2 bases, 4 bases remained unmatched. The CDR3 extends over 15 amino acids. The CDR3 here is CASSRDRGDNYGYTF. Here the CDR3 DNA reads TGTGCCAGCAGTAGGGACAGGGGGGACAACTATGGCTACACCTTC.

This sequence joins TRBV5-1 and TRBJ1-3, with D possibly TRBD1 on 6 matching bases. Looked up from germline, CDR1 is SGHRS and CDR2 is YFSETQ. Trimming pared 0 bases from V and 2 bases from J, leaving 9 bases between. CDR3 length: 15 residues. This CDR3 reads CASSLVSGAGNTIYF. CDR3 coding DNA: TGCGCCAGCAGCTTGGTCTCAGGGGCTGGAAACACCATATATTTT.

The chain couples TRBV7-6 to TRBJ1-1, with a possible D match to TRBD1 (5 bases). Germline V lookup: CDR1 SGHVS, CDR2 FNYEAQ. V was pared by 3 bases and J by 5 bases, with 13 bases between. The length of the CDR3 is 14 residues. The CDR3 reads CASSFAGKGTEAFF. The CDR3 region has the DNA TGTGCCAGCAGCTTCGCAGGGAAAGGTACTGAAGCTTTCTTT.

V is TRBV7-8 and J is TRBJ2-7, with 10 bases identical to TRBD1. This CDR3 is built from 14 residues. Germline trimming cut 3 bases from V and 5 bases from J; bases unmatched to any gene: 4. CDR1 SGHVS and CDR2 FQNEAQ come from the germline V gene. The CDR3 coding sequence is TGTGCCAGCAGCTTGACAGGGGGCCCCCACGAGCAGTACTTC. Translation: CASSLTGGPHEQYF. The full variable domain, rest sourced from reference TRBV7-8 and TRBJ2-7, is GAGVSQSPRYKVAKRGQDVALRCDPISGHVSLFWYQQALGQGPEFLTYFQNEAQLDKSGLPSDRFFAERPEGSVSTLKIQRTQQEDSAVYLCASSLTGGPHEQYFGPGTRLTVT.

The V and J genes are TRBV7-9 and TRBJ2-1; D uncertain. From germline, CDR1 is SEHNR and CDR2 FQNEAQ (reference sequence). V dropped 7 bases and J dropped 5 bases, with 9 bases sitting between them. The CDR3 sequence is 12 residues long. CDR3 protein: CASKGVDNEQFF. Here the CDR3 DNA reads TGTGCCAGCAAGGGTGTCGACAATGAGCAGTTCTTC.

The J gene is TRBJ2-5, the V gene TRBV11-2, with a tentative D call TRBD1 (5 bases). The CDR3 is 14 residues long. Germline V gene lookup returns CDR1 SGHAT and CDR2 FQNNGV. Trimming stripped 4 bases from V and 2 bases from J, with 11 bases between. The CDR3 bases are TGTGCCAGCAGCTCCAGGGCTGCTCAAGAGACCCAGTACTTC. This encodes CASSSRAAQETQYF.

The chain links TRBV6-1 to TRBJ2-7, with a possible D match to TRBD2 (6 bases). Per germline, CDR1 MNHNS and CDR2 SASEGT. This CDR3 comprises 14 residues. Trimming removed 7 bases from V and 3 bases from J, with 16 bases in between. The CDR3 here is CASTRRHGSYEQYF. CDR3 coding DNA: TGTGCCAGCACCCGAAGACACGGGAGCTACGAGCAGTACTTC.

This clone showed up just a few times. The chain recombines TRBV27 with TRBJ2-1; 10 bases agree with TRBD2. The V gene end was trimmed by 5 bases and the J gene end by 4 bases; junction bases not matched to a gene: 8. This CDR3 has 16 residues. Germline-derived CDR1 and CDR2 are MNHEY and SMNVEV (reference sequence). CDR3 coding DNA: TGTGCCAGCAGTGCATCAACTAGCGGGACTTACAATGAGCAGTTCTTC. This translates into CASSASTSGTYNEQFF.

V gene TRBV5-1 combines with J gene TRBJ2-3; D is ambiguous. Germline loops: CDR1 SGHRS, CDR2 YFSETQ. V was shortened by 3 bases and J by 0 bases, with 8 bases between the two germline ends. The CDR3 has 14 amino acids. CDR3 nucleotides: TGCGCCAGCAGCTGGCGAGCTAGCACAGATACGCAGTATTTT. It translates to CASSWRASTDTQYF.

The chain carries TRBV4-1 and TRBJ2-1; D not certain. This CDR3 comprises 13 residues. V gave up 3 bases and J gave up 10 bases, with 13 bases separating them. From germline, CDR1 is MGHRA and CDR2 YSYEKL. The CDR3 coding sequence is TGCGCCAGCAGCCATGGAACCGAAGGCGAGCAGTTCTTC. Translated, it gives CASSHGTEGEQFF.

The gene calls are TRBV30 and TRBJ1-5, with 7 bases fitting TRBD1. CDR3 length: 14 residues. With V trimmed by 4 bases and J by 2 bases, 5 bases remained unmatched. Germline V CDR1 and CDR2: GTSNPN, SVGIG (reference sequence). The CDR3 DNA reads TGTGCCTGGAACCACAGGGGAGGCAATCAGCCCCAGCATTTT. It yields the protein CAWNHRGGNQPQHF.

About this clone itself: Other DNA variants within this sample encode the same CDR3. The rearrangement links TRBV5-1 to TRBJ2-1; D is uncertain. V was cut by 6 bases and J by 5 bases, with 9 bases left in between. This CDR3 region has 12 residues. Looked up from germline, CDR1 is SGHRS and CDR2 is YFSETQ. The CDR3 DNA reads TGCGCCAGCAACGTGGCAGACAATGAGCAGTTCTTC. This translates into CASNVADNEQFF.

The J gene is TRBJ1-4, the V gene TRBV29-1, with D tentatively TRBD1 (6 bases). The germline V and J ends were trimmed by 3 bases and 7 bases, with 18 bases remaining between them. Germline V gene lookup returns CDR1 SQVTM and CDR2 ANQGSEA. This CDR3 has 15 amino acids. The CDR3 DNA follows: TGCAGCGTTGATCCGGGGGGCGCGGATAGTGAAAAACTGTTTTTT. Its translation: CSVDPGGADSEKLFF. Full variable domain (missing parts from reference TRBV29-1 and TRBJ1-4): SAVISQKPSRDICQRGTSLTIQCQVDSQVTMMFWYRQQPGQSLTLIATANQGSEATYESGFVIDKFPISRPNLTFSTLTVSNMSPEDSSIYLCSVDPGGADSEKLFFGSGTQLSVL.